The 5 T cell receptor beta chains below were found in one sample sequenced in a study of Japanese encephalitis immunity and Zika vaccine responses. For roughly 6 days, PBMCs labeled with CFSE were cultured with peptide pools at roughly 0.94 ug/mL each. The sort collected unfixed, live, CD56-CD19-CD16-CD3+CD4+ CFSE-low proliferating CD4 T cells. From the 5' RACE reads, TCRdb called clonotypes with MiXCR, one entry per CDR3 protein. This table holds some 150 distinct CDR3 sequences, around 15% found once. The starting material was antigen-activated CD4+ T cells from blood, cultured, obtained during a Zika inactivated vaccine study. The origin of the receptors is an adult man who received an inactivated Zika virus vaccine.

This clonotype was observed a few times. This chain joins TRBV19 and TRBJ1-5; D is ambiguous. Trimming took 3 bases from V and 0 from J, leaving 9 bases between them. The CDR3 contains 15 residues. Germline lookup yields CDR1 LNHDA and CDR2 SQIVND (reference sequence). In nucleotides, the CDR3 is TGTGCCAGTAGTATCAGAAGGAATAGCAATCAGCCCCAGCATTTT. It encodes CASSIRRNSNQPQHF.

To note about this clonotype: A clone one base away is much larger, so this may be a read error. This CDR3 reads CSDRVPGDGYTF. The CDR3 DNA sequence: TGCAGTGATAGAGTTCCGGGGGATGGCTACACCTTC. This rearrangement joins TRBV20-1 to TRBJ1-2, with D possibly being TRBD1 (5 bases). The CDR3 has 12 residues. CDR1 and CDR2 from the germline V gene are DFQATT and SNEGSKA (reference sequence).

This clonotype was observed a handful of times. The chain has TRBV11-3 and TRBJ2-3; 7 bases fit TRBD1. Unmatched junction bases numbered 4, after V lost 0 bases and J lost 1 base. This CDR3 region has 16 residues. Looked up from germline, CDR1 is SGHNT and CDR2 is YENEEA. CDR3 coding DNA: TGTGCCAGCAGCTTAGATAGGGGGCAGGGCACAGATACGCAGTATTTT. Translating gives CASSLDRGQGTDTQYF.

This clonotype was picked up a small number of times. The chain uses TRBV12-3 or TRBV12-4 and TRBJ1-6; D ambiguous. This CDR3 comprises 14 residues. V shed 3 bases and J shed 9 bases, with 12 bases lying between them. The CDR3 reads CASSFSGDGSPLHF. For the CDR3, the DNA is TGTGCCAGCAGTTTCTCCGGGGATGGTTCACCCCTCCACTTT.

By proportion, this clonotype is hyperexpanded. This chain links TRBV28 with TRBJ2-7, with D maybe TRBD2 (6 bases). The germline gives CDR1 MDHEN, CDR2 SYDVKM. This CDR3 comprises 14 residues. The V end was cut by 4 bases, the J end by 2 bases, with 12 bases between. As DNA, the CDR3 is TGTGCCAGCAGTTGGTCAGGGAGGACCTACGAGCAGTACTTC. Its protein is CASSWSGRTYEQYF.